This T cell receptor beta chain was sequenced for a study of CDR3 diversity in severe acne. TCRdb analysed the PCR reads with MiXCR anew, one entry per CDR3 protein. The top ten clones hold about a tenth of a sample with some 90,000 distinct CDR3 sequences, approximately 52% of them seen once. Sequencing used blood. The receptor comes from a male donor in good health, serving as a control.

The CDR3: CASSLAGTAIQETQYF. In nucleotides, the CDR3 is TGCGCCAGCAGCTTGGCGGGGACAGCGATACAAGAGACCCAGTACTTC. The V and J genes are TRBV5-1 and TRBJ2-5; 7 positions match TRBD1. The V and J ends lost 0 bases and 2 bases, in that order; junction bases with no gene match: 7. CDR3 length equals 16 residues. CDR1 and CDR2 (germline): SGHRS, YFSETQ.